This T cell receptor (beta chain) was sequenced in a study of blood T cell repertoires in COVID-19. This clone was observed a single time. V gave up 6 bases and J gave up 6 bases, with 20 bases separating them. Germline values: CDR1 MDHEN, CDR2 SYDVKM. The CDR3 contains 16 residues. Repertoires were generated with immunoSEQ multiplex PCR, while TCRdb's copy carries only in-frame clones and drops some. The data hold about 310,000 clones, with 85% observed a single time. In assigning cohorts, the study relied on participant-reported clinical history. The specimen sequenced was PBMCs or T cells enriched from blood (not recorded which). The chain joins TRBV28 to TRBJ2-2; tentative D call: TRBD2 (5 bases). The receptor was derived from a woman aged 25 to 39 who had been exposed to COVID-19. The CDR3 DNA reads TGTGCCAGCAGCCCCGTGAGGGTAGGGCGCCCCGGGGAGCTGTTTTTT. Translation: CASSPVRVGRPGELFF.